Presented here are 10 T cell receptor beta chains from one specimen sequenced in a study of CD8 T cells in ankylosing spondylitis. The antigens of these receptors remain unknown. TCRdb reprocessed the 5' RACE reads with MiXCR, giving one entry per CDR3 protein. The table includes around 770,000 distinct CDR3 sequences, about 11% detected once. Study results and caveats: In ankylosing spondylitis blood, a motif of 7 to 9 highly homologous TCR beta variants appeared characteristic.

Sequenced sample: blood, either unsorted or a sorted T cell fraction (not recorded which). Every receptor here comes from a male donor with ankylosing spondylitis.

The chain links TRBV4-3 to TRBJ2-3; no clear D. CDR1 and CDR2 (germline): LGHNA, YSLEER. Trimming left V 1 base short and J 3 bases short, with 11 bases between. The CDR3 has 15 residues. CDR3 sequence reads: CASSQVVHFTDTQYF. The DNA of the CDR3 is TGCGCCAGCAGCCAAGTGGTCCATTTTACAGATACGCAGTATTTT.

This sequence joins TRBV29-1 and TRBJ2-5, with D possibly called TRBD1 or TRBD2 (5 bases each). The CDR3 spans 14 residues. V was clipped by 7 bases and J by 4 bases, with 19 bases between them. The germline V gene has CDR1 SQVTM and CDR2 ANQGSEA. CDR3 sequence reads: CSANTGTGIETQYF. As DNA, the CDR3 is TGCAGCGCCAATACCGGGACGGGAATAGAGACCCAGTACTTC.

This clonotype was seen only a few times. V usage is TRBV20-1 and J usage is TRBJ2-3; either TRBD1 or TRBD2 may supply D (5 bases each). CDR1 and CDR2 from the germline V gene are DFQATT and SNEGSKA (reference sequence). V shed 0 bases and J shed 6 bases, with 16 bases lying between them. The CDR3 has 15 residues. The CDR3 reads CSARDSVGGLDTQYF. The CDR3 DNA sequence: TGCAGTGCTAGAGATTCGGTTGGGGGATTGGATACGCAGTATTTT.

This clonotype was observed a handful of times. The genes are TRBV20-1 and TRBJ2-5, with D tentatively TRBD2 (6 bases). The CDR3 sequence is 14 residues long. Trimming took off 2 bases at V and 5 bases at J, with 15 bases between the two ends. Per germline, CDR1 DFQATT and CDR2 SNEGSKA (reference sequence). The CDR3 loop is CSARLWGGGETQYF. The CDR3 region has the DNA TGCAGTGCTAGACTCTGGGGAGGAGGGGAGACCCAGTACTTC.

This clonotype was recorded at least ten times. V usage is TRBV7-2 and J usage is TRBJ1-1; D is undetermined. CDR1 and CDR2 from the germline V gene are SGHTA and FQGNSA. Trimming removed 5 bases from V and 3 bases from J, with 16 bases in between. The CDR3 length is 15 residues. The CDR3 region has the DNA TGTGCCAGCAGCGGACGGCTCGGTGGGGACACTGAAGCTTTCTTT. It codes for CASSGRLGGDTEAFF.

This clonotype was seen more than once but under ten times. The rearrangement links TRBV2 to TRBJ2-6; TRBD1 is a possible D gene (5 bases). The ends were cut back, 2 bases at V and 0 bases at J, with 5 bases in the middle. The germline gives CDR1 SNHLY, CDR2 FYNNEI. The CDR3 spans 15 residues. CDR3 residues: CASSETGSGANVLTF. As DNA, the CDR3 is TGTGCCAGCAGTGAAACAGGCTCTGGGGCCAACGTCCTGACTTTC. The full variable domain, with the rest looked up from reference TRBV2 and TRBJ2-6, is EPEVTQTPSHQVTQMGQEVILRCVPISNHLYFYWYRQILGQKVEFLVSFYNNEISEKSEIFDDQFSVERPDGSNFTLKIRSTKLEDSAMYFCASSETGSGANVLTFGAGSRLTVL.

This chain uses TRBV20-1 with TRBJ2-7; 9 nucleotides align to TRBD2. The CDR3 has 14 residues. With V trimmed by 4 bases and J by 4 bases, 8 bases remained unmatched. Germline V CDR1 and CDR2: DFQATT, SNEGSKA (reference sequence). In DNA, the CDR3 is TGCAGTGCTAAGATAGCGGGAGAGCGGTACGAGCAGTACTTC. Translating gives CSAKIAGERYEQYF.

This clonotype appeared a few times. This chain uses TRBV6-1 with TRBJ2-5; D uncertain. The CDR3 loop spans 13 amino acids. Germline V gene data show CDR1 as MNHNS and CDR2 as SASEGT. The germline V and J ends were trimmed by 5 bases and 4 bases, with 11 bases remaining between them. The CDR3 DNA reads TGTGCCAGCAGTAAAGACGCTTTAGAGACCCAGTACTTC. Translation gives CASSKDALETQYF.

This chain connects TRBV5-1 to TRBJ1-1; D might be TRBD1 (6 bases). CDR3 length: 16 amino acids. V was shortened by 1 base and J by 2 bases, with 15 bases between the two germline ends. Looked up from germline, CDR1 is SGHRS and CDR2 is YFSETQ. The chain's CDR3 is CASSLRQGTFNTEAFF. In nucleotides, the CDR3 is TGCGCCAGCAGCTTGCGGCAGGGGACCTTTAACACTGAAGCTTTCTTT.

The chain employs TRBV27 and TRBJ1-6, with 7 nucleotides matching TRBD1. There are 14 residues in the CDR3. With 5 bases clipped from V and 6 bases from J, the junction kept 4 bases outside the gene matches. The germline gives CDR1 MNHEY, CDR2 SMNVEV (reference sequence). This chain's CDR3 is CASSKTGINSPLHF. CDR3 in DNA: TGTGCCAGCAGTAAGACAGGGATTAATTCACCCCTCCACTTT.